This passage covers 21 T cell receptor beta chains from one sample sequenced in a study of a mutant IDH1 vaccine in newly diagnosed glioma. Sample time point: week 47, end of study. Every vaccination contained 300 ug of the mutant IDH1 20-mer peptide and was paired with topical imiquimod. Produced via immunoSEQ multiplex PCR; TCRdb's table is partial and in-frame only. Among around 30,000 clones listed, around nine tenths were seen once. No antigen has been identified for these receptors. The sequenced sample was PBMCs, obtained from a glioma patient whose treatment included an IDH1 peptide vaccine. These receptors originate from a woman in her 30s with glioma.

The rearrangement uses TRBV25-1 and TRBJ1-3; 7 bases fit TRBD1. This CDR3 has 15 residues. Germline CDR1 reads MGHDK; CDR2 reads SYGVNS. The V and J ends lost 8 bases and 4 bases, in that order; junction bases with no gene match: 11. The CDR3 sequence: CASGTALPGGNTIYF. In DNA form, the CDR3 reads TGTGCCAGCGGGACAGCGCTCCCGGGAGGAAACACCATATATTTT.

This clone was seen a few times. V and J are TRBV12-5 and TRBJ1-1, with TRBD1 matching over 9 bases. Germline V gene sequence: CDR1 LGHNT, CDR2 FRNRAP. This CDR3 comprises 14 residues. The ends lost 6 bases at V and 4 bases at J; junction bases unmatched: 6. The CDR3 DNA sequence: TGTGCTAGTGGCCCGGGGACAGGGACCACTGAAGCTTTCTTT. Its protein product is CASGPGTGTTEAFF.

The rearrangement uses TRBV4-1 and TRBJ2-3; 11 bases match TRBD2. The CDR3 spans 18 residues. V lost 8 bases to trimming and J lost 1 base; unmatched junction nucleotides: 14. Germline CDR1 and CDR2: MGHRA and YSYEKL. This CDR3 is CASVALAGAPGGTDTQYF. The CDR3 region has the DNA TGCGCCAGCGTGGCACTAGCGGGGGCCCCCGGGGGCACAGATACGCAGTATTTT.

The chain recombines TRBV29-1 with TRBJ1-1, with 8 bases fitting TRBD1. Per the germline V gene, CDR1 is SQVTM and CDR2 is ANQGSEA. The ends lost 6 bases at V and 7 bases at J; junction bases unmatched: 4. The CDR3 covers 11 residues. This CDR3 reads CSVDTGGEAFF. The CDR3 DNA follows: TGCAGCGTGGATACAGGGGGTGAAGCTTTCTTT. Supplemented by reference TRBV29-1 and TRBJ1-1, the full variable domain reads SAVISQKPSRDICQRGTSLTIQCQVDSQVTMMFWYRQQPGQSLTLIATANQGSEATYESGFVIDKFPISRPNLTFSTLTVSNMSPEDSSIYLCSVDTGGEAFFGQGTRLTVV.

The J gene is TRBJ2-3, the V gene TRBV5-4; possibly TRBD1 or TRBD2 for D (5 bases each). The CDR3 is 13 amino acids. The germline V gene encodes CDR1 SGHNT and CDR2 YYREEE (reference sequence). Trimming removed 4 bases from V and 2 bases from J, with 8 bases in between. CDR3 residues: CASSGGVTDTQYF. The CDR3 DNA reads TGTGCCAGCAGCGGGGGAGTCACAGATACGCAGTATTTT.

This clone was seen a single time. The chain employs TRBV4-1 and TRBJ2-2; D gene unclear. Germline CDR1 MGHRA, CDR2 YSYEKL. Trimming pared 3 bases from V and 5 bases from J, leaving 13 bases between. The CDR3 is made up of 15 amino acids. CDR3 DNA: TGCGCCAGCAGCCATCGCCTACAGCTTACCGGGGAGCTGTTTTTT. Translation gives CASSHRLQLTGELFF.

The CDR3 spells CASSRGTPRETQYF. The CDR3 region has the DNA TGCGCCAGTAGCCGGGGGACGCCGCGAGAGACCCAGTACTTC. The rearrangement uses TRBV5-1 and TRBJ2-5; perhaps TRBD2 as D (6 bases). Germline loops: CDR1 SGHRS, CDR2 YFSETQ. The CDR3 runs 14 residues. Trimming took off 8 bases at V and 4 bases at J, with 18 bases between the two ends.

This chain uses TRBV5-1 with TRBJ1-1, with 7 bases lining up with TRBD1. The CDR3 totals 16 residues. Germline V CDR1 and CDR2: SGHRS, YFSETQ. V was clipped by 3 bases and J by 0 bases; unmatched bases: 8. In nucleotides, the CDR3 is TGCGCCAGCAGCTCGACAGGGACTGGCATGAACACTGAAGCTTTCTTT. Amino acids: CASSSTGTGMNTEAFF.

The chain uses TRBV10-3 and TRBJ1-2; 11 nucleotides agree with TRBD1. J gave up 6 bases and V 8 bases, and 11 bases lay outside the gene matches. The CDR3 loop spans 15 amino acids. Looked up from germline, CDR1 is ENHRY and CDR2 is SYGVKD. CDR3 loop: CAIGGTGGLLDGYTF. As DNA, the CDR3 is TGTGCCATCGGTGGGACAGGGGGTCTTCTGGATGGCTACACCTTC.

J is TRBJ1-1 and V is TRBV2; no definite D call. Germline V gives CDR1 SNHLY, CDR2 FYNNEI. The CDR3 is 13 amino acids. Trimming removed 4 bases at V and 7 bases at J, with 13 bases between. CDR3 protein: CASSAEAYGEAFF. CDR3 nucleotides: TGTGCCAGCAGTGCGGAGGCCTACGGTGAAGCTTTCTTT.

The V call is TRBV6-5, the J call TRBJ2-2, with TRBD2 matching over 7 bases. Trimming took 2 bases from V and 5 from J; bases not matched to a gene: 8. The CDR3 extends over 16 amino acids. Germline V gives CDR1 MNHEY, CDR2 SVGAGI. CDR3 residues: CASSYPSGRATGELFF. Written as DNA, the CDR3 is TGTGCCAGCAGTTACCCATCAGGGAGGGCGACCGGGGAGCTGTTTTTT.

The V and J genes are TRBV5-1 and TRBJ2-5, with D perhaps given as TRBD1 or TRBD2 (5 bases each). The length of the CDR3 is 12 residues. CDR1 is SGHRS and CDR2 is YFSETQ in the germline V gene. V dropped 5 bases and J dropped 5 bases, with 10 bases sitting between them. CDR3: CASSRDGETQYF. The CDR3 nucleotides read TGCGCCAGCAGTCGGGACGGGGAGACCCAGTACTTC.

This rearrangement joins TRBV7-9 to TRBJ2-5, with 8 bases lining up with TRBD2. The J segment lost 6 bases and the V segment lost 7 bases, leaving 16 bases of the junction unmatched. This CDR3 has 16 amino acids. Germline values: CDR1 SEHNR, CDR2 FQNEAQ (reference sequence). This CDR3 is CASTSRGRGGLKTQYF. CDR3 sequence (DNA): TGTGCCAGCACCTCTCGGGGACGGGGGGGCTTAAAGACCCAGTACTTC.

The V call is TRBV9, the J call TRBJ1-4; TRBD1 might be the D (5 bases). This CDR3 has 14 residues. The V end lost 2 bases, the J end lost 3 bases, and 8 bases lay between the germline ends. Germline CDR1 reads SGDLS; CDR2 reads YYNGEE. DNA for the CDR3: TGTGCCAGCAGCGTGGGGGACCCTAATGAAAAACTGTTTTTT. This sequence encodes CASSVGDPNEKLFF. The complete variable domain, with remaining parts taken from reference TRBV9 and TRBJ1-4, reads DSGVTQTPKHLITATGQRVTLRCSPRSGDLSVYWYQQSLDQGLQFLIQYYNGEERAKGNILERFSAQQFPDLHSELNLSSLELGDSALYFCASSVGDPNEKLFFGSGTQLSVL.

The V gene is TRBV19, the J gene TRBJ1-4; 7 nucleotides line up with TRBD1. The CDR3 loop spans 17 amino acids. Looked up from germline, CDR1 is LNHDA and CDR2 is SQIVND (reference sequence). V dropped 5 bases and J dropped 2; count of bases not matched to a gene: 11. This chain's CDR3 is CASSPLVSTGTNEKLFF. The CDR3, as DNA: TGTGCCAGTAGTCCCCTAGTTTCGACAGGGACTAATGAAAAACTGTTTTTT.

A few counts support this clone. The chain joins TRBV4-2 to TRBJ2-5; 15 bases line up with TRBD2. Germline trimming cut 3 bases from V and 1 base from J; bases unmatched to any gene: 0. Germline V gene data show CDR1 as LGHNA and CDR2 as YNFKEQ. This CDR3 has 16 residues. The CDR3 sequence: CASSQGLAGGQETQYF. The CDR3 DNA reads TGTGCCAGCAGCCAGGGACTAGCGGGGGGCCAAGAGACCCAGTACTTC.

The rearrangement links TRBV7-6 to TRBJ2-3, with 7 bases identical to TRBD2. Germline trimming cut 1 base from V and 0 bases from J; bases unmatched to any gene: 4. This CDR3 has 16 residues. Germline V CDR1 and CDR2: SGHVS, FNYEAQ. The CDR3, as DNA: TGTGCCAGCAGCTTAGGCGGGGGAACTAGCACAGATACGCAGTATTTT. This translates into CASSLGGGTSTDTQYF.

CDR3 protein: CASSRRGPYEQYF. DNA for the CDR3: TGTGCCAGCAGCCGCCGGGGCCCCTACGAGCAGTACTTC. The chain is built from TRBV5-6 and TRBJ2-7; tentatively, D is TRBD1 or TRBD2 (5 bases each). V dropped 4 bases and J dropped 2 bases, with 10 bases sitting between them. The CDR3 is 13 residues long. Per the germline V gene, CDR1 is SGHDT and CDR2 is YYEEEE. Together with reference TRBV5-6 and TRBJ2-7, the CDR3 gives the full variable domain: DAGVTQSPTHLIKTRGQQVTLRCSPKSGHDTVSWYQQALGQGPQFIFQYYEEEERQRGNFPDRFSGHQFPNYSSELNVNALLLGDSALYLCASSRRGPYEQYFGPGTRLTVT.

Judged by abundance, this clone is medium-sized. The chain has TRBV7-9 and TRBJ1-1, with TRBD1 as a possible D gene (6 bases). V was shortened by 5 bases and J by 9 bases, with 10 bases between the two germline ends. CDR1 is SEHNR and CDR2 is FQNEAQ in the germline V gene (reference sequence). This CDR3 contains 11 residues. DNA for the CDR3: TGTGCCAGCAGCGTGGGACAAAAAGCTTTCTTT. Translated, it gives CASSVGQKAFF. The full variable domain, rest sourced from reference TRBV7-9 and TRBJ1-1, is DTGVSQNPRHKITKRGQNVTFRCDPISEHNRLYWYRQTLGQGPEFLTYFQNEAQLEKSRLLSDRFSAERPKGSFSTLEIQRTEQGDSAMYLCASSVGQKAFFGQGTRLTVV.

The chain uses TRBV5-4 and TRBJ1-1; 11 bases agree with TRBD1. The germline CDR1 and CDR2 sequences are SGHNT and YYREEE (reference sequence). Unmatched junction bases numbered 9, after V lost 6 bases and J lost 5 bases. The CDR3 sequence is 15 residues long. The CDR3: CASTSTDRGRTEAFF. In DNA form, the CDR3 reads TGTGCCAGCACTTCCACGGACAGGGGGCGTACTGAAGCTTTCTTT. The full variable domain, its missing parts supplied by reference TRBV5-4 and TRBJ1-1, is ETGVTQSPTHLIKTRGQQVTLRCSSQSGHNTVSWYQQALGQGPQFIFQYYREEENGRGNFPPRFSGLQFPNYSSELNVNALELDDSALYLCASTSTDRGRTEAFFGQGTRLTVV.

The V and J genes are TRBV7-2 and TRBJ1-2; 8 bases align to TRBD1. Germline CDR1 and CDR2: SGHTA and FQGNSA. This CDR3 spans 14 amino acids. V trimming: 5 bases; J trimming: 6 bases; junction bases outside the gene matches: 8. For the CDR3, the DNA is TGTGCCAGCAGCCCCGACAGGGGTTGGGATGGCTACACCTTC. Its translation: CASSPDRGWDGYTF.